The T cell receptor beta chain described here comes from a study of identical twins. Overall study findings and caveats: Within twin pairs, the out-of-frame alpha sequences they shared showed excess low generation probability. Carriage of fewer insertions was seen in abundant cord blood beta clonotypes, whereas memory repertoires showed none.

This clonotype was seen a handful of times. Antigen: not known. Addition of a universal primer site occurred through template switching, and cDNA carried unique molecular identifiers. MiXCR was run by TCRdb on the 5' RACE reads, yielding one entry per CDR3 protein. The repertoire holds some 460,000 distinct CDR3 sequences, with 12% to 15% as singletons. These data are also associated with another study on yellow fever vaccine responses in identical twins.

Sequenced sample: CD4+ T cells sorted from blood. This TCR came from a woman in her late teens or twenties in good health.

CDR3 in DNA: TGTGCCAGCAGCCTCCGAGAAGCAACTGGAAACACCATATATTTT. It is translated as CASSLREATGNTIYF. The chain employs TRBV7-2 and TRBJ1-3; D is ambiguous. The length of the CDR3 is 15 residues. V lost 5 bases to trimming and J lost 2 bases, with 13 bases between them. Germline lookup yields CDR1 SGHTA and CDR2 FQGNSA.